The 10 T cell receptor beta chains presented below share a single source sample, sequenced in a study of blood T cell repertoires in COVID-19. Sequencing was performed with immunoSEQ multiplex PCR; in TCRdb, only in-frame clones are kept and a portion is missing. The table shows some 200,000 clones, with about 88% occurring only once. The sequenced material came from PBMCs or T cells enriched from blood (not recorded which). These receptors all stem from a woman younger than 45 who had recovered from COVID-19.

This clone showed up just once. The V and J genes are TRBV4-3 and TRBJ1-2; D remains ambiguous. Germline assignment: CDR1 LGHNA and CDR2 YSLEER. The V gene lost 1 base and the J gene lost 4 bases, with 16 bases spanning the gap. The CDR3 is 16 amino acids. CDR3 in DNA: TGCGCCAGCAGCCAAGGAGTCAGCTTGTGGAGCTATGGCTACACCTTC. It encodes CASSQGVSLWSYGYTF.

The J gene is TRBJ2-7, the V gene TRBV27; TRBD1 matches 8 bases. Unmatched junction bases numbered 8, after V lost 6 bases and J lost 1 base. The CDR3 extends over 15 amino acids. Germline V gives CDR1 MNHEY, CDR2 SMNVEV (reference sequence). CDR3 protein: CASRPSRDRSYEQYF. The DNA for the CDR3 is TGTGCCAGCAGGCCCTCCCGGGACAGGTCCTACGAGCAGTACTTC.

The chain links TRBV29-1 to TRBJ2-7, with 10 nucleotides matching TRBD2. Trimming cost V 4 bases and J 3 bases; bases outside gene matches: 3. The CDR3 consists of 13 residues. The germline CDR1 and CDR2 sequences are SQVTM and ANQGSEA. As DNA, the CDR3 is TGCAGCGTTGCTAGCGGGGGCGACTACGAGCAGTACTTC. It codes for CSVASGGDYEQYF.

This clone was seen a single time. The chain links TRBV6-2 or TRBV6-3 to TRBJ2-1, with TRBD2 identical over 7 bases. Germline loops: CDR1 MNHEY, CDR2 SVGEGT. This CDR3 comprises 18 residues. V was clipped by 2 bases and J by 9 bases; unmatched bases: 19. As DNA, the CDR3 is TGTGCCAGCAGTTACCTACATTCGGGGGGAAGACAATCGGGTGAGCAGTTCTTC. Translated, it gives CASSYLHSGGRQSGEQFF.

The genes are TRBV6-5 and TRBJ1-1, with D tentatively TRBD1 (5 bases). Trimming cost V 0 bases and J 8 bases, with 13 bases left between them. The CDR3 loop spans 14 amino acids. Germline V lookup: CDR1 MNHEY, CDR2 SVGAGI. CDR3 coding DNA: TGTGCCAGCAGTTACTCGATGGGGGGTTTCGAAGCTTTCTTT. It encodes CASSYSMGGFEAFF.

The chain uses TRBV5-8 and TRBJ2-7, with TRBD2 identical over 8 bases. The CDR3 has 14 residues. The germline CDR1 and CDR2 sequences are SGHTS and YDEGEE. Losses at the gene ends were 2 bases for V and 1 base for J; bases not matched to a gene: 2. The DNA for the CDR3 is TGTGCCAGCAGCTTCCGGGAGGGATCCTACGAGCAGTACTTC. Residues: CASSFREGSYEQYF.

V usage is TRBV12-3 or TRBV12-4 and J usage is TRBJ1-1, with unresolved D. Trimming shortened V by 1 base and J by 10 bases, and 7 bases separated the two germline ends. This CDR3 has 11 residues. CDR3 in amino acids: CASSLGSGAFF. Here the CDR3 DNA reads TGTGCCAGCAGTTTAGGGAGTGGAGCTTTCTTT.

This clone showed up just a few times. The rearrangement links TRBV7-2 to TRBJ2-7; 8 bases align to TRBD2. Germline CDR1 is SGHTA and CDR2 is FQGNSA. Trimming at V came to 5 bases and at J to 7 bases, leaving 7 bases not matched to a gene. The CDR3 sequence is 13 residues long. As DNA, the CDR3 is TGTGCCAGCAGCACAAGCGGGGGAGGGGAGCAGTACTTC. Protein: CASSTSGGGEQYF.

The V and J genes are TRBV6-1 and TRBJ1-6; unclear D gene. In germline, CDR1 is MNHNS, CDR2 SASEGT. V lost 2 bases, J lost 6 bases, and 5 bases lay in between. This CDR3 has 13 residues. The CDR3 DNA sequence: TGTGCCAGCAGTGAACGGTTTAATTCACCCCTCCACTTT. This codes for CASSERFNSPLHF.

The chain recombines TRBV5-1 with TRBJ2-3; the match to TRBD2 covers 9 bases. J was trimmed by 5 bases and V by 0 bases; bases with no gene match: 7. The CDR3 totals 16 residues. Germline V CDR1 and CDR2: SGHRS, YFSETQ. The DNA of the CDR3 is TGCGCCAGCAGCTTGGGGTCGGGAGCGGGAGGAGATACGCAGTATTTT. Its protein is CASSLGSGAGGDTQYF.